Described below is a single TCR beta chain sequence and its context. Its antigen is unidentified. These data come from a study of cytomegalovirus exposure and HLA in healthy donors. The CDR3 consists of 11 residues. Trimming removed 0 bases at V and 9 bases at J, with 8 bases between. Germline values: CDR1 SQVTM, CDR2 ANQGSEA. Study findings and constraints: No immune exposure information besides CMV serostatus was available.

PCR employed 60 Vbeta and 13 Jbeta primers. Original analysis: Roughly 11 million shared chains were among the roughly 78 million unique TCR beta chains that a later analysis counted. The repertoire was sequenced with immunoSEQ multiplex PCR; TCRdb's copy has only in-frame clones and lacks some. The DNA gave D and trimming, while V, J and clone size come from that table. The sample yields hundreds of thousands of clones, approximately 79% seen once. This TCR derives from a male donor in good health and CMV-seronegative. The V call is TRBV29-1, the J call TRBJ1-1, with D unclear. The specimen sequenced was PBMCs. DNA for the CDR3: TGCAGCGTTGAAGACGGAGTTAAAGCTTTCTTT. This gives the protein CSVEDGVKAFF. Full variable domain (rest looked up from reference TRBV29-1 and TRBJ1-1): SAVISQKPSRDICQRGTSLTIQCQVDSQVTMMFWYRQQPGQSLTLIATANQGSEATYESGFVIDKFPISRPNLTFSTLTVSNMSPEDSSIYLCSVEDGVKAFFGQGTRLTVV.